This TCR beta chain was profiled in a study of blood T cells in healthy people across ages. A second PCR, run for about 7 to 11 cycles, used a sample-barcoded 5' primer plus a J-beta primer mix. All cDNA molecules were each tagged by a template-switch adaptor with 12 random nucleotides. TCRdb called the 5' RACE reads again in MiXCR, with one record for every CDR3 protein. The sample carries 650,000 to 1,000,000 distinct CDR3 sequences, 36% recorded once. CDR3 length equals 13 residues. V lost 3 bases, J lost 9 bases, and 9 bases lay in between. This chain links TRBV12-3 or TRBV12-4 with TRBJ1-6; D is possibly TRBD1 (6 bases). The TCR sequence derives from a man in his late teens or twenties in good health. The source material was blood. The CDR3 region has the DNA TGTGCCAGCAGTTTGACAGGAAGTTCACCCCTCCACTTT. This encodes CASSLTGSSPLHF.